The sequence of this T cell receptor (beta chain) was determined in a study of technical replicates of blood from a few donors. The method was immunoSEQ multiplex PCR; TCRdb's version includes in-frame clones alone and lacks a portion of them. The table has about 74,000 clones, 95% seen once. CDR3 size: 15 residues. Looked up from germline, CDR1 is LNHDA and CDR2 is SQIVND (reference sequence). V was trimmed by 5 bases and J by 2 bases, leaving 10 bases between them. The genes are TRBV19 and TRBJ2-6; maybe TRBD2 (6 bases). The sample taken for sequencing was T cells isolated from PBMCs. This sequence originates from a human donor in good health. This CDR3 is CASSPSGAGANVLTF. The CDR3 DNA reads as TGTGCCAGTAGTCCTTCGGGGGCTGGGGCCAACGTCCTGACTTTC.